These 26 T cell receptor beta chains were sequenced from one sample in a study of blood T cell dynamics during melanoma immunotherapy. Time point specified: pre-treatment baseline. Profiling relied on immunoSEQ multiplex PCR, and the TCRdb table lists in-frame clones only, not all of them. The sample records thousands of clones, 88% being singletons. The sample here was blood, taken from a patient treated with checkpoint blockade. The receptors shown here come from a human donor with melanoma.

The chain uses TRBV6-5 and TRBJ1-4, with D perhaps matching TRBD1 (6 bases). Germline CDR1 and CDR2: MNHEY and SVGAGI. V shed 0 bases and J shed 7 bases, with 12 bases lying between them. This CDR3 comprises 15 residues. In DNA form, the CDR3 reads TGTGCCAGCAGTTACTCCGCAGGGGCGGCTGAAAAACTGTTTTTT. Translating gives CASSYSAGAAEKLFF.

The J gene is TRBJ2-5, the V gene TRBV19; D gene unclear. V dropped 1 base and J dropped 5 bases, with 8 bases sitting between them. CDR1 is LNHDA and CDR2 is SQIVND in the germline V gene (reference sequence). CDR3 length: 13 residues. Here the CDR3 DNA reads TGTGCCAGTAGTATAGTTAATGGGGAGACCCAGTACTTC. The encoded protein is CASSIVNGETQYF. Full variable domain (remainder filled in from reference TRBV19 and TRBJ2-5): DGGITQSPKYLFRKEGQNVTLSCEQNLNHDAMYWYRQDPGQGLRLIYYSQIVNDFQKGDIAEGYSVSREKKESFPLTVTSAQKNPTAFYLCASSIVNGETQYFGPGTRLLVL.

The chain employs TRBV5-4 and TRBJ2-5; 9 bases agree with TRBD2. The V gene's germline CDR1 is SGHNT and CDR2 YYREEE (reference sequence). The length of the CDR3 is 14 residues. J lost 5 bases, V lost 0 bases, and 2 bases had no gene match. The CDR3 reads CASSLGSGGETQYF. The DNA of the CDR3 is TGTGCCAGCAGCTTGGGCAGCGGGGGGGAGACCCAGTACTTC.

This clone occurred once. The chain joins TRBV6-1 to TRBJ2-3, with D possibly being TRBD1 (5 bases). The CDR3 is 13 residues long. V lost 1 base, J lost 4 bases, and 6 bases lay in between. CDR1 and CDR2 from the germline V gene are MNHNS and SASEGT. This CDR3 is CASSEVGADTQYF. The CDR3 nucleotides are TGTGCCAGCAGTGAAGTAGGGGCAGATACGCAGTATTTT.

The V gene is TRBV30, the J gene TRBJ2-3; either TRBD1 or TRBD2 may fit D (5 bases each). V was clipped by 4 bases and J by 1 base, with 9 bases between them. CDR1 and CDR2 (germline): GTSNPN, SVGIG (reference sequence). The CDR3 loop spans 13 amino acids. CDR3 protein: CAWNGDGTDTQYF. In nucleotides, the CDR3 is TGTGCCTGGAATGGGGACGGCACAGATACGCAGTATTTT.

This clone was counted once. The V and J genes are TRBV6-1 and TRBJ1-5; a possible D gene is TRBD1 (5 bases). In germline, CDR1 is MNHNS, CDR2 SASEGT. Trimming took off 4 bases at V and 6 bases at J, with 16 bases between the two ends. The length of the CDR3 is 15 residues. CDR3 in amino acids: CASSVGGVGGQPQHF. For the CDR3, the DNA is TGTGCCAGCAGTGTTGGAGGGGTGGGAGGTCAGCCCCAGCATTTT.

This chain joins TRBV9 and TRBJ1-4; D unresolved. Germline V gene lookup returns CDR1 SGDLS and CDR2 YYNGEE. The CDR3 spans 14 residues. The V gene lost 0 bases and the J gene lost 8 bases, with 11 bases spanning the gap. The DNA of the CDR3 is TGTGCCAGCAGCGTAGGCCGGGGAGGGGAAAAACTGTTTTTT. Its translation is CASSVGRGGEKLFF.

The CDR3 spells CASSPGRSGNTIYF. The CDR3 DNA reads as TGTGCCAGCAGCCCGGGACGGTCTGGAAACACCATATATTTT. V usage is TRBV14 and J usage is TRBJ1-3; weak D call: TRBD1 (5 bases). Germline-derived CDR1 and CDR2 are SGHDN and FVKESK. V lost 4 bases and J 1 base, leaving 8 bases between the germline ends. This CDR3 has 14 residues.

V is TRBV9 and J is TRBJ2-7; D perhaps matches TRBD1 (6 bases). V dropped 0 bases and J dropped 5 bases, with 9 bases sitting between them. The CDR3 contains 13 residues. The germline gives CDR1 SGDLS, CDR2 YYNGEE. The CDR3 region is CASSVDPGDEQYF. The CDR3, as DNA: TGTGCCAGCAGCGTAGATCCAGGGGACGAGCAGTACTTC. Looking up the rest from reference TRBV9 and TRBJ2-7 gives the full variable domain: DSGVTQTPKHLITATGQRVTLRCSPRSGDLSVYWYQQSLDQGLQFLIQYYNGEERAKGNILERFSAQQFPDLHSELNLSSLELGDSALYFCASSVDPGDEQYFGPGTRLTVT.

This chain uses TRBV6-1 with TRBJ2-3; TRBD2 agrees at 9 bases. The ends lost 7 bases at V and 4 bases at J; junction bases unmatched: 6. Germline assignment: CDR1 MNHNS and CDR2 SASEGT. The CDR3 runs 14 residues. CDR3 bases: TGTGCCAGCACGGGAGCGGGGGGAGCAGATACGCAGTATTTT. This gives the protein CASTGAGGADTQYF.

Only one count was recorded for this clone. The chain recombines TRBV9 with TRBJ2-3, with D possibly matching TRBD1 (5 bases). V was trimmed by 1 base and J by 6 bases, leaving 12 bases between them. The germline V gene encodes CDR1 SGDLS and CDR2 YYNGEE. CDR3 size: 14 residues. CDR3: CASSVQWGSDTQYF. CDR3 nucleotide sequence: TGTGCCAGCAGCGTACAGTGGGGCTCGGATACGCAGTATTTT.

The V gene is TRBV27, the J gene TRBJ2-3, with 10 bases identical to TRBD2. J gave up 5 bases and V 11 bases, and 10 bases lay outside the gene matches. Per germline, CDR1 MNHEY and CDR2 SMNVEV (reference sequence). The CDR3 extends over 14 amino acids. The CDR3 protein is CAVPASGGVDTQYF. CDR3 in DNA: TGTGCCGTCCCCGCTAGCGGGGGAGTAGATACGCAGTATTTT.

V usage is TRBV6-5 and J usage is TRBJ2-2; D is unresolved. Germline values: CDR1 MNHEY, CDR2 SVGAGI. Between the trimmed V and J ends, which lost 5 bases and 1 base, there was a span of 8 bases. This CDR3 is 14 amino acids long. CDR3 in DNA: TGTGCCAGCAGTCTCAACAGGAACACCGGGGAGCTGTTTTTT. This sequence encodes CASSLNRNTGELFF.

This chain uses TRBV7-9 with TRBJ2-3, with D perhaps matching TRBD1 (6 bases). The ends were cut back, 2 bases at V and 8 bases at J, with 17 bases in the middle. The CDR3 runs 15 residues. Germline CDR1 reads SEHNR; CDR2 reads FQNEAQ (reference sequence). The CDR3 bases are TGTGCCAGCAGCTTAAGCCAACAGGGTGGTGGTACGCAGTATTTT. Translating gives CASSLSQQGGGTQYF. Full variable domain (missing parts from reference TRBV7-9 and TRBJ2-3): DTGVSQNPRHKITKRGQNVTFRCDPISEHNRLYWYRQTLGQGPEFLTYFQNEAQLEKSRLLSDRFSAERPKGSFSTLEIQRTEQGDSAMYLCASSLSQQGGGTQYFGPGTRLTVL.

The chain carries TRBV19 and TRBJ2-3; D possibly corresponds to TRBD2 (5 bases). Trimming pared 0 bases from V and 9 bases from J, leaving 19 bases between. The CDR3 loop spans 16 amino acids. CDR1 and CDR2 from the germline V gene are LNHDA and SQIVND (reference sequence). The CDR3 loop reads CASSIDASGVILTQYF. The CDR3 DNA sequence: TGTGCCAGTAGTATAGATGCCAGCGGTGTCATCCTGACGCAGTATTTT.

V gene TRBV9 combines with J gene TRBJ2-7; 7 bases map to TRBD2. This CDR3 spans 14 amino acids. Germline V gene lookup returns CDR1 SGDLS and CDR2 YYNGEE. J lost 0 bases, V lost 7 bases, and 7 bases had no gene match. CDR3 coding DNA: TGTGCCAGCGGACCGGGACTAAGCTCCTACGAGCAGTACTTC. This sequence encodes CASGPGLSSYEQYF.

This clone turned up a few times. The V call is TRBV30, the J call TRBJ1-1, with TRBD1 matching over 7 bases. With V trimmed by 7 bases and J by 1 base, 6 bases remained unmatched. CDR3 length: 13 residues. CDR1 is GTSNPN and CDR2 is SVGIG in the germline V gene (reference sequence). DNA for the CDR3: TGTGCCTCGTGGACAGGTGGGAACACTGAAGCTTTCTTT. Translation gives CASWTGGNTEAFF.

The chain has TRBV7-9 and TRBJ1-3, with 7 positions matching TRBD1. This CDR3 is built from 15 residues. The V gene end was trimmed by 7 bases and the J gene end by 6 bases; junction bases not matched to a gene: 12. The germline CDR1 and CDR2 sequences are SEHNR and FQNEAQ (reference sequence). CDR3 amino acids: CASTVGTGQPNTIYF. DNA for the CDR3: TGTGCCAGCACCGTTGGTACGGGACAGCCAAACACCATATATTTT. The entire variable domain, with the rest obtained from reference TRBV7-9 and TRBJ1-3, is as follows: DTGVSQNPRHKITKRGQNVTFRCDPISEHNRLYWYRQTLGQGPEFLTYFQNEAQLEKSRLLSDRFSAERPKGSFSTLEIQRTEQGDSAMYLCASTVGTGQPNTIYFGEGSWLTVV.

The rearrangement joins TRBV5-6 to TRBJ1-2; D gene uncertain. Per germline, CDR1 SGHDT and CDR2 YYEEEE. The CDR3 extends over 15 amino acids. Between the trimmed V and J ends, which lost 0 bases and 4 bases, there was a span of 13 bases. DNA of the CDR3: TGTGCCAGCAGCTTGGAGGGCCATCATACCTATGGCTACACCTTC. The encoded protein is CASSLEGHHTYGYTF.

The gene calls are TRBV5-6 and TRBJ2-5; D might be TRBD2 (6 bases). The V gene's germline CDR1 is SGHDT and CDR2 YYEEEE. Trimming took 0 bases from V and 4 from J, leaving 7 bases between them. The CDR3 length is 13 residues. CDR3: CASSLVGGETQYF. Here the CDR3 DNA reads TGTGCCAGCAGCTTGGTGGGGGGAGAGACCCAGTACTTC.

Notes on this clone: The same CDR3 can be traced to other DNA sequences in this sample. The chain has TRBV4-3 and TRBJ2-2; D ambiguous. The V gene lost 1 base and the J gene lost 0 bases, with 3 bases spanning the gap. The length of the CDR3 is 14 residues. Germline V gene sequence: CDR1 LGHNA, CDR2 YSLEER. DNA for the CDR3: TGCGCCAGCAGCCAAGGACCGAACACCGGGGAGCTGTTTTTT. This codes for CASSQGPNTGELFF.

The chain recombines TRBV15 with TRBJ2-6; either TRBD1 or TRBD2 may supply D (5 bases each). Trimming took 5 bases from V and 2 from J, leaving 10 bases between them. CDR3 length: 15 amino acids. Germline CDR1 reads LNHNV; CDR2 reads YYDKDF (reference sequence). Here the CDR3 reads CATSGGRTGANVLTF. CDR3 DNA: TGTGCCACCAGCGGGGGAAGGACTGGGGCCAACGTCCTGACTTTC.

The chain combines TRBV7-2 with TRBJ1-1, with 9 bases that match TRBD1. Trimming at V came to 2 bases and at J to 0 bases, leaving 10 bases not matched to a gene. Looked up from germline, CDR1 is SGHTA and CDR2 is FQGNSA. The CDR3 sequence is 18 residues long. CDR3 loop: CASSLRAGTGKLNTEAFF. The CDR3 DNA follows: TGTGCCAGCAGCTTACGTGCCGGGACAGGGAAGCTGAACACTGAAGCTTTCTTT.

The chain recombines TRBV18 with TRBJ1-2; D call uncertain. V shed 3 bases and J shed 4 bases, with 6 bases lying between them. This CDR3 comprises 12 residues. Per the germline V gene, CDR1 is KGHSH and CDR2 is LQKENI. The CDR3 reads CASSPLGYGYTF. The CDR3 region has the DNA TGTGCCAGCTCACCCCTGGGCTATGGCTACACCTTC.

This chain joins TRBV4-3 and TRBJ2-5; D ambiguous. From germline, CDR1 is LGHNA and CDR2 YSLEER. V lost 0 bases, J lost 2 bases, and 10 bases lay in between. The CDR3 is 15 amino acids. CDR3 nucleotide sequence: TGCGCCAGCAGCCAAGATTTACACGGTCAAGAGACCCAGTACTTC. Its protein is CASSQDLHGQETQYF.

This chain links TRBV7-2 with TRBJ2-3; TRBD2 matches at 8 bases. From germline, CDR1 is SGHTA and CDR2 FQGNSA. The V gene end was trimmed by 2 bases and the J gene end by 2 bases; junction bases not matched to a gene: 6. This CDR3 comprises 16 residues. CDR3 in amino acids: CASSLRLAGNTDTQYF. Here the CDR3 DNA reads TGTGCCAGCAGCTTACGGCTAGCGGGTAACACAGATACGCAGTATTTT.